This T cell receptor beta chain was documented in a study of T cell clonality in common variable immunodeficiency. General study results and limits: Reportedly, TCR beta sequences from common variable immunodeficiency showed fewer deletions and N-nucleotide insertions.

Profiled with immunoSEQ multiplex PCR; TCRdb holds only in-frame clones, not every one. This sample comprises several thousand clones, none seen once only. This clone was picked up a small number of times. Its specificity is unknown. The sequence was collected from a human donor with common variable immunodeficiency. Sequencing was carried out using peripheral blood mononuclear cells.

The CDR3 here is CASSPQMIQTQYF. The sequenced part of the CDR3 DNA is TGTGCCAGCAGCCCTCAGATGATACAGACC. This chain connects TRBV5-6 to TRBJ2-5; no definite D call. The CDR3 end lies 3 residues beyond the end of the read and is filled in from the germline J gene. Germline V gene lookup returns CDR1 SGHDT and CDR2 YYEEEE. Deletions cut 4 bases from V and 6 bases from J, with 13 bases between. CDR3 size: 13 residues.